These 21 T cell receptor beta chains were sequenced from one sample in a study of blood T cell repertoires in COVID-19. Sequencing was performed with immunoSEQ multiplex PCR; in TCRdb, only in-frame clones are kept and a portion is missing. This table holds 250,000 or so clones, approximately 85% found once. The specimen was peripheral blood. Receptors were obtained from a man aged 50-59 years with acute or convalescent COVID-19.

V usage is TRBV3-1 (or the pseudogene TRBV3-2) and J usage is TRBJ1-4; TRBD1 agrees at 9 bases. Germline trimming cut 0 bases from V and 8 bases from J; bases unmatched to any gene: 7. Germline values: CDR1 LGHDT, CDR2 YNNKEL (reference sequence). The CDR3 is made up of 16 amino acids. The CDR3 DNA reads as TGTGCCAGCAGCCAAGATGGCGGGACAGGGATGGAAAAACTGTTTTTT. Amino acids: CASSQDGGTGMEKLFF.

V usage is TRBV18 and J usage is TRBJ1-2; no definite D call. CDR1 is KGHSH, CDR2 LQKENI, per germline. V gave up 0 bases and J gave up 2 bases, with 13 bases separating them. The CDR3 runs 16 residues. The chain's CDR3 is CASSPPPRVSNYGYTF. The CDR3 nucleotides are TGTGCCAGCTCACCACCCCCCCGAGTGTCCAACTATGGCTACACCTTC.

Note on this clone: At one boundary the junction diverges from the germline segment, which might be a read error. The gene calls are TRBV3-1 (or the pseudogene TRBV3-2) and TRBJ2-5; 7 nucleotides agree with TRBD2. Germline V gene sequence: CDR1 LGHDT, CDR2 YNNKEL (reference sequence). The CDR3 contains 17 residues. CDR3 sequence (DNA): TGTGCCAGCAGCGAAGAATTCGGACTAGTGGCGGGAGAGACCCAGTACTTC. This codes for CASSEEFGLVAGETQYF.

CDR3 nucleotide sequence: TGTGCCACCAGTGCAGCTAGCGACTCCTACGAGCAGTACTTC. Its translation: CATSAASDSYEQYF. The rearrangement links TRBV24-1 to TRBJ2-7, with D tentatively TRBD2 (6 bases). The CDR3 extends over 14 amino acids. V shed 5 bases and J shed 0 bases, with 10 bases lying between them. The germline V gene encodes CDR1 KGHDR and CDR2 SFDVKD.

The V gene is TRBV6-5, the J gene TRBJ1-2, with 7 bases lining up with TRBD1. The CDR3 spans 13 residues. V was clipped by 4 bases and J by 6 bases; unmatched bases: 5. CDR1 is MNHEY and CDR2 is SVGAGI in the germline V gene. CDR3 nucleotides: TGTGCCAGCAGTTCCCAGGGGGAGGATGGCTACACCTTC. This codes for CASSSQGEDGYTF.

The table lists this clone with a count of one. This rearrangement joins TRBV30 to TRBJ1-2, with D unclear. Per the germline V gene, CDR1 is GTSNPN and CDR2 is SVGIG (reference sequence). The ends were cut back, 0 bases at V and 7 bases at J, with 6 bases in the middle. The CDR3 extends over 11 amino acids. The CDR3 DNA reads TGTGCCTGGAGTGTATACGGTGGCTACACCTTC. Its protein product is CAWSVYGGYTF.

This rearrangement joins TRBV24-1 to TRBJ2-2, with TRBD1 matching 8 bases. V was clipped by 5 bases and J by 1 base; unmatched bases: 8. Germline V gene sequence: CDR1 KGHDR, CDR2 SFDVKD. The CDR3 runs 17 residues. The CDR3 spells CATSAPQGEVNTGELFF. The CDR3 nucleotides are TGTGCCACCAGTGCCCCACAGGGGGAAGTGAACACCGGGGAGCTGTTTTTT.

The chain has TRBV2 and TRBJ1-1; a possible D gene is TRBD1 (5 bases). The V end was cut by 6 bases, the J end by 5 bases, with 16 bases between. Germline assignment: CDR1 SNHLY and CDR2 FYNNEI. CDR3 length: 14 amino acids. CDR3: CASRGPQRGTEAFF. For the CDR3, the DNA is TGTGCCAGCAGGGGACCCCAGCGGGGAACTGAAGCTTTCTTT.

The rearrangement uses TRBV6-6 and TRBJ2-1; D might be TRBD1 (6 bases). Germline CDR1 reads MNHNY; CDR2 reads SVGAGI (reference sequence). There are 15 residues in the CDR3. V lost 3 bases and J 7 bases, leaving 16 bases between the germline ends. The CDR3 here is CASSYRGHQGNEQFF. CDR3 sequence (DNA): TGTGCCAGCAGTTATCGGGGCCACCAGGGGAATGAGCAGTTCTTC.

This clone was seen a single time. The chain is built from TRBV5-1 and TRBJ1-1; D perhaps matches TRBD1 (6 bases). Per the germline V gene, CDR1 is SGHRS and CDR2 is YFSETQ. There are 16 residues in the CDR3. Trimming removed 4 bases from V and 4 bases from J, with 20 bases in between. The CDR3 sequence: CASSPTGYQSGTEAFF. CDR3 nucleotides: TGCGCCAGCAGCCCAACAGGGTATCAGTCGGGCACTGAAGCTTTCTTT.

The chain links TRBV19 to TRBJ2-1, with a weak D call TRBD1 (5 bases). CDR3 length: 12 amino acids. V lost 3 bases to trimming and J lost 10 bases, with 10 bases between them. Germline CDR1 LNHDA, CDR2 SQIVND (reference sequence). CDR3 loop: CASSIRVGEQFF. The CDR3, as DNA: TGTGCCAGTAGTATCAGGGTAGGAGAGCAGTTCTTC.

This rearrangement joins TRBV28 to TRBJ1-2; tentatively, D is TRBD1 (6 bases). Germline CDR1 reads MDHEN; CDR2 reads SYDVKM. The CDR3 has 13 residues. With 3 bases removed from V and 7 bases from J, the gap between germline ends came to 12 bases. The CDR3 protein is CASSLGGGRGYTF. The DNA for the CDR3 is TGTGCCAGCAGTTTGGGCGGGGGCCGTGGCTACACCTTC.

The V gene is TRBV11-2, the J gene TRBJ2-3, with D hard to call. CDR3 length: 13 amino acids. The germline V and J ends were trimmed by 5 bases and 6 bases, with 12 bases remaining between them. Looked up from germline, CDR1 is SGHAT and CDR2 is FQNNGV. This CDR3 is CASSPSLPDTQYF. The CDR3 DNA follows: TGTGCCAGCAGCCCCAGTCTCCCTGATACGCAGTATTTT.

V gene TRBV18 combines with J gene TRBJ1-5; a possible D gene is TRBD1 (5 bases). The V gene lost 4 bases and the J gene lost 7 bases, with 11 bases spanning the gap. The CDR3 sequence is 13 residues long. Germline V lookup: CDR1 KGHSH, CDR2 LQKENI. The CDR3 sequence is CASSRGEEQPQHF. In DNA, the CDR3 is TGTGCCAGCTCACGAGGGGAGGAGCAGCCCCAGCATTTT.

This chain joins TRBV3-1 (or the pseudogene TRBV3-2) and TRBJ1-5; TRBD1 might be the D (5 bases). Germline V gives CDR1 LGHDT, CDR2 YNNKEL (reference sequence). The CDR3 is 13 residues long. Trimming cost V 1 base and J 6 bases, with 7 bases left between them. For the CDR3, the DNA is TGTGCCAGCAGCCAAGCAGGGTCTCAGCCCCAGCATTTT. This translates into CASSQAGSQPQHF.

This chain joins TRBV3-1 (or the pseudogene TRBV3-2) and TRBJ2-3, with TRBD1 identical over 11 bases. Germline V gene lookup returns CDR1 LGHDT and CDR2 YNNKEL (reference sequence). Unmatched junction bases numbered 10, after V lost 3 bases and J lost 14 bases. The CDR3 runs to 14 residues. Written as DNA, the CDR3 is TGTGCCAGCAGCCAGCGGACAGGGGGCCAGCTGTCGTATTTT. It yields the protein CASSQRTGGQLSYF.

This CDR3 reads CASSQVDRGSSYNSPLHF. In DNA form, the CDR3 reads TGCGCCAGCAGCCAAGTCGACAGGGGGAGCTCCTATAATTCACCCCTCCACTTT. The chain links TRBV4-1 to TRBJ1-6, with 9 bases matching TRBD1. The CDR3 totals 18 residues. V trimming: 1 base; J trimming: 0 bases; junction bases outside the gene matches: 4. The germline gives CDR1 MGHRA, CDR2 YSYEKL.

The chain uses TRBV24-1 and TRBJ1-2; maybe TRBD1 (6 bases). Trimming took 3 bases from V and 2 from J, leaving 9 bases between them. The CDR3 is made up of 14 amino acids. CDR1 KGHDR and CDR2 SFDVKD come from the germline V gene. In DNA form, the CDR3 reads TGTGCCACCAGTGATCAGGACAGAAACTATGGCTACACCTTC. It encodes CATSDQDRNYGYTF.

In its sample, this clone was seen once. This sequence joins TRBV14 and TRBJ2-1; a weak D match, TRBD2 (5 bases). This CDR3 has 17 amino acids. Germline V CDR1 and CDR2: SGHDN, FVKESK. V was pared by 4 bases and J by 2 bases, with 18 bases between. The CDR3 sequence is CASSLPVGRGPYNEQFF. The CDR3 region has the DNA TGTGCCAGCAGCCTACCAGTGGGGAGAGGCCCCTACAATGAGCAGTTCTTC. The full variable domain, completed using reference TRBV14 and TRBJ2-1, is EAGVTQFPSHSVIEKGQTVTLRCDPISGHDNLYWYRRVMGKEIKFLLHFVKESKQDESGMPNNRFLAERTGGTYSTLKVQPAELEDSGVYFCASSLPVGRGPYNEQFFGPGTRLTVL.

The chain has TRBV5-1 and TRBJ1-6, with 9 nucleotides matching TRBD1. Per the germline V gene, CDR1 is SGHRS and CDR2 is YFSETQ. This CDR3 has 15 amino acids. After removal of 0 bases from V and 8 bases from J, the junction contained 3 bases not matched to a gene. This CDR3 reads CASSLAGQGYSPLHF. CDR3 in DNA: TGCGCCAGCAGCTTGGCGGGACAGGGATATTCACCCCTCCACTTT.

The rearrangement links TRBV12-3 or TRBV12-4 to TRBJ2-1, with 7 positions matching TRBD2. The CDR3 extends over 12 amino acids. V lost 5 bases to trimming and J lost 11 bases; unmatched junction nucleotides: 6. The CDR3 DNA is TGTGCCAGCAGTCTTACCGGGACTAAGCAGTTCTTC. Amino acids: CASSLTGTKQFF.